This is a list of T cell receptor beta chains from one sample in a study of OX40 agonist ivuxolimab in advanced cancers. Only in-frame clones appear in the TCRdb table, and some are missing; sequencing was by immunoSEQ multiplex PCR. The table lists roughly 50,000 clones, 77% of them singletons. The starting material was CD4+ or CD8+ T cells sorted from blood, obtained in a trial of the OX40 agonist ivuxolimab. Receptors were obtained from an adult with an advanced solid tumor such as melanoma, head and neck, liver or kidney cancer. CDR3s include the opening cysteine and the closing phenylalanine or tryptophan.

TRBV18	TRBJ2-7	CASARDRVEQYF
TRBV2	TRBJ2-5	CASMYQETQYF
TRBV7-7	TRBJ1-4	CASSLTQGFHEKLFF
TRBV2	TRBJ1-1	CALGQGHTEAFF
TRBV5-1	TRBJ2-6	CASSSPTLAGANVLTF
TRBV18	TRBJ2-1	CASSPRRREVNEQFF
TRBV15	TRBJ2-5	CATSPGQGAVQETQYF
TRBV9	TRBJ2-7	CASSVDLGGYEQYF
TRBV5-1	TRBJ2-5	CASCRGAPGMETQYF
TRBV7-2	TRBJ1-1	CASSWGQGRDTEAFF
TRBV10-3	TRBJ2-7	CAISEGGDPYF
TRBV5-1	TRBJ2-7	CASSLALLRDSSYEQYF
TRBV5-4	TRBJ2-2	CASSLVRLGLDTGELFF
TRBV6-4	TRBJ1-1	CASSRQTGTEAFF
TRBV7-9	TRBJ1-1	CASSLASIGSMNTEAFF
TRBV10-2	TRBJ2-7	CASSEFGSGSPYEQYF
TRBV7-3	TRBJ2-3	CASSFGTSGDTQYF
TRBV18	TRBJ2-3	CASSPLERGRTDTQYF
TRBV6-1	TRBJ2-1	CASRAKRGGYNEQFF
TRBV4-1	TRBJ2-5	CASSHPTSGQETQYF
TRBV2	TRBJ2-5	CASSLAGTQETQYF
TRBV13	TRBJ1-2	CARREGQGNGYTF
TRBV28	TRBJ2-2	CASSSRTGELFF
TRBV18	TRBJ2-1	CASSPPLGGSYNEQFF
TRBV7-8	TRBJ2-7	CASSLAGLHEQYF
TRBV7-3	TRBJ1-3	CASSRGGGNTIYF
TRBV19	TRBJ2-5	CASSIRSWETQYF
TRBV28	TRBJ1-1	CASSLSGRVNTEAFF
TRBV13	TRBJ1-2	CASSLRRGNYGYTF
TRBV5-1	TRBJ1-1	CASSLSSRTTEAFF
TRBV9	TRBJ2-3	CASSVLAGGPGDTDTQYF
TRBV4-1	TRBJ2-3	CASSLTSGRAGTDTQYF
TRBV2	TRBJ1-3	CASRGTAFSGNTIYF
TRBV30	TRBJ1-2	CAWRRGLYYGYTF
TRBV28	TRBJ1-5	CASSLAGQGRFQPQHF
TRBV6-6	TRBJ1-1	CASSYLAQKNTEAFF
TRBV5-6	TRBJ1-1	CASSLAPVGTEAFF
TRBV28	TRBJ2-4	CASSRAQNIQYF
TRBV11-2	TRBJ1-1	CASSLDWPTEAFF
TRBV2	TRBJ1-1	CASRAKGYMNTEAFF
TRBV15	TRBJ1-1	CATSRDRVRARLTEAFF
TRBV7-8	TRBJ1-5	CATRGDRAEPQHF
TRBV18	TRBJ2-5	CASSPQWDGQETQYF
TRBV6-6	TRBJ2-2	CASRPPGQGITGELFF
TRBV7-6	TRBJ2-2	CASSLDNPGGNTGELFF
TRBV5-8	TRBJ1-2	CASSNPDREGYGYTF
TRBV11-2	TRBJ2-4	CASSLDRVKNIQYF
TRBV28	TRBJ1-4	CASSLSTGTAHEKLFF
TRBV5-5	TRBJ2-3	CASSLWQSTDTQYF
TRBV28	TRBJ1-1	CASTPGTGKEAFF
TRBV29-1	TRBJ1-1	CSVVDSRNTEAFF
TRBV10-3	TRBJ1-4	CAISEPRNEKLFF
TRBV18	TRBJ2-3	CASSPPVPGQGPHTDTQYF
TRBV28	TRBJ2-3	CASSPIAWPLRTDTQYF
TRBV5-6	TRBJ1-2	CASSLGDYGYTF
TRBV14	TRBJ2-1	CASSRHRRLDEQFF
TRBV5-6	TRBJ1-2	CASTAVGTLINYGYTF
TRBV7-2	TRBJ2-1	CASSLTSGGAREQFF
TRBV27	TRBJ1-1	CASSPQGRRARAEAFF
TRBV19	TRBJ2-5	CASTVETQYF